This TCR beta chain was recovered during a study of cytomegalovirus exposure and HLA in healthy donors. Study outcomes and limitations: Being productive about 87% or about 30% of the time was typical of most TCR beta V segments in an earlier analysis. For most subjects, TCR beta sequences were reported to predict HLA-A and HLA-B alleles with accuracy.

Both 60 Vbeta primers and 13 Jbeta primers went into the PCR. Here immunoSEQ multiplex PCR was the method, and the copy in TCRdb shows in-frame clones only, minus some. Of 170,000 or so clones in the sample, approximately 80% were seen once. With respect to this clone: Its target is not known.

Sequenced sample: PBMCs. The TCR sequence derives from a man younger than 40 in good health and CMV-seropositive.

CDR3 DNA sequence: TGTGCCTGGAGTGTGAGGGGGCCCAATCAGCCCCAGCATTTT. Its translation: CAWSVRGPNQPQHF. The chain is built from TRBV30 and TRBJ1-5; 7 bases line up with TRBD1. J gave up 3 bases and V 0 bases, and 2 bases lay outside the gene matches. The CDR3 has 14 amino acids. CDR1 and CDR2 (germline): GTSNPN, SVGIG (reference sequence).